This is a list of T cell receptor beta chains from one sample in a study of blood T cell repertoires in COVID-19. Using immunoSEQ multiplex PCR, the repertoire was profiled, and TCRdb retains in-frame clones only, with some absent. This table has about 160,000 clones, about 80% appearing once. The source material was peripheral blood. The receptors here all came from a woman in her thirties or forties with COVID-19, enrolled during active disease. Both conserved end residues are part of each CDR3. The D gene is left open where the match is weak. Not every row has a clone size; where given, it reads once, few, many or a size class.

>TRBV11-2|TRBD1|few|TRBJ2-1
CASSYGQGALNFYNEQFF
TGTGCCAGCAGCTATGGACAGGGGGCTCTGAACTTCTACAATGAGCAGTTCTTC
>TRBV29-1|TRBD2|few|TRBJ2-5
CSAGLAGGQETQYF
TGCAGCGCCGGACTAGCGGGGGGGCAAGAGACCCAGTACTTC
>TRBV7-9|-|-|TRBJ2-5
CASSSSGWTQYF
TGTGCCAGCAGCTCCTCGGGGTGGACCCAGTACTTC
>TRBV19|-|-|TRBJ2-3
CASSRGGTDTQYF
TGTGCCAGTAGTCGGGGAGGCACAGATACGCAGTATTTT
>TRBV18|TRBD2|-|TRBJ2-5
CASSLGRGVKTQYF
TGTGCCAGCTCACTAGGGAGGGGTGTCAAGACCCAGTACTTC
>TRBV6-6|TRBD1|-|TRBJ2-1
CASSQGGTGVNEQFF
TGTGCCAGCAGCCAAGGCGGGACAGGAGTAAATGAGCAGTTCTTC
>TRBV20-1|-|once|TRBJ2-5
CSAEHQETQYF
TGCAGTGCGGAGCATCAAGAGACCCAGTACTTC
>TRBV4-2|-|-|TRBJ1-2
CASSADSNYGYTF
TGTGCCAGCAGTGCCGACAGTAACTATGGCTACACCTTC
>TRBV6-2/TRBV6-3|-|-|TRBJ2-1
CASSLAWEQFF
TGTGCCAGCAGTTTAGCGTGGGAGCAGTTCTTC
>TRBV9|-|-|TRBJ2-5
CASSVAGVETQYF
TGTGCCAGCAGCGTAGCGGGAGTGGAGACCCAGTACTTC
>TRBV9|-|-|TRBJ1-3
CASSVEDSLSGNTIYF
TGTGCCAGCAGCGTAGAGGACAGTTTATCTGGAAACACCATATATTTT
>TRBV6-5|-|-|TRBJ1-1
CASSRTHDPGGEAFF
TGTGCCAGCAGCAGGACACACGATCCGGGGGGTGAAGCTTTCTTT
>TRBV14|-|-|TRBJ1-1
CASSHRGGNTEAFF
TGTGCCAGCAGCCATAGAGGGGGGAACACTGAAGCTTTCTTT
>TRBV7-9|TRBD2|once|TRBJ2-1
CASSLGSSGGYNEQFF
TGTGCCAGCAGCTTAGGAAGTAGCGGGGGTTACAATGAGCAGTTCTTC
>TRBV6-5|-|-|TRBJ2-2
CATRQTSFLGELFF
TGTGCCACTCGACAAACTAGTTTCCTCGGGGAGCTGTTTTTT
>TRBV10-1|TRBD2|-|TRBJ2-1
CASRPGGHSYNEQFF
TGCGCCAGCAGACCGGGAGGGCACTCCTACAATGAGCAGTTCTTC
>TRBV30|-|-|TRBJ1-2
CAWSGLGQASYGYTF
TGTGCCTGGAGTGGGTTGGGTCAGGCAAGCTATGGCTACACCTTC
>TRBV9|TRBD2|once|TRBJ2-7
CASSLGLAGGFGDEQYF
TGTGCCAGCAGCTTGGGACTAGCGGGAGGGTTCGGCGACGAGCAGTACTTC
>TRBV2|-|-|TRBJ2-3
CASSVTRRTDTQYF
TGTGCCAGCAGTGTGACTCGTCGCACAGATACGCAGTATTTT
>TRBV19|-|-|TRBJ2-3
CASSIGAFVADTQYF
TGTGCCAGTAGTATTGGGGCCTTTGTCGCAGATACGCAGTATTTT
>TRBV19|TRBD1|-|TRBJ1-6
CASRRTGNSYNSPLHF
TGTGCCAGTAGGCGGACAGGGAACTCCTATAATTCACCCCTCCACTTT
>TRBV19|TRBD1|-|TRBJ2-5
CASSPRTGQGTKTQYF
TGTGCCAGTAGTCCAAGAACGGGACAGGGGACAAAGACCCAGTACTTC
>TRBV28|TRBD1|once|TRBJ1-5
CASRDRRNQPQHF
TGTGCCAGCCGGGACAGGAGAAATCAGCCCCAGCATTTT
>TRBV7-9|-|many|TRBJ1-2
CASSLVGQDYGYTF
TGTGCCAGCAGCTTAGTAGGTCAGGACTATGGCTACACCTTC
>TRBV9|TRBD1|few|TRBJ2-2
CASSETGVNTGELFF
TGTGCCAGCAGCGAGACAGGGGTTAACACCGGGGAGCTGTTTTTT
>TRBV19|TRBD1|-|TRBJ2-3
CASSVGTATDTQYF
TGTGCCAGTAGTGTCGGGACAGCCACAGATACGCAGTATTTT
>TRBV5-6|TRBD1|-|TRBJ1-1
CASSPRQGLGNTEAFF
TGTGCCAGCAGCCCAAGACAGGGATTGGGGAACACTGAAGCTTTCTTT
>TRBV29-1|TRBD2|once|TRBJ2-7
CSYRGGYEQYF
TGCAGCTACCGGGGGGGCTACGAGCAGTACTTC